The 16 T cell receptor beta chains below come from one sample, sequenced in a study of blood T cell repertoires in COVID-19. The assay was immunoSEQ multiplex PCR, and TCRdb's table has in-frame clones only and misses some. Of about 270,000 clones listed, about 87% are singletons. The sample comprised PBMCs or T cells enriched from blood (not recorded which). The receptors stem from a woman younger than 45 with acute COVID-19.

The count of this clone is one. This sequence joins TRBV6-1 and TRBJ2-2; TRBD2 matches 12 bases. The CDR3 has 17 residues. Germline V CDR1 and CDR2: MNHNS, SASEGT. Trimming removed 4 bases from V and 2 bases from J; junction bases left unmatched: 5. For the CDR3, the DNA is TGTGCCAGCAGTGTTACTAGCGGGAGGCTAAACACCGGGGAGCTGTTTTTT. This codes for CASSVTSGRLNTGELFF.

The chain has TRBV27 and TRBJ1-5; 11 nucleotides agree with TRBD1. The CDR3 has 15 amino acids. Germline-derived CDR1 and CDR2 are MNHEY and SMNVEV (reference sequence). J gave up 5 bases and V 5 bases, and 5 bases lay outside the gene matches. CDR3 DNA sequence: TGTGCCAGCAGTATGTGGACAGGGGGCGATCAGCCCCAGCATTTT. This sequence encodes CASSMWTGGDQPQHF.

J is TRBJ1-1 and V is TRBV7-9; 7 positions match TRBD1. The ends lost 5 bases at V and 5 bases at J; junction bases unmatched: 8. The CDR3 has 14 amino acids. Germline V gives CDR1 SEHNR, CDR2 FQNEAQ (reference sequence). CDR3 bases: TGTGCCAGCAGCGAGACAGGGATTGGTACTGAAGCTTTCTTT. Its protein product is CASSETGIGTEAFF.

The chain uses TRBV6-1 and TRBJ2-7; 7 nucleotides align to TRBD2. Germline V gives CDR1 MNHNS, CDR2 SASEGT. V was pared by 3 bases and J by 2 bases, with 1 base of the junction left unmatched. The CDR3 runs to 13 residues. CDR3 coding DNA: TGTGCCAGCAGTGACACTAGCGCCTACGAGCAGTACTTC. Amino acids: CASSDTSAYEQYF.

This chain links TRBV5-1 with TRBJ1-1; 9 positions agree with TRBD1. The CDR3 is made up of 14 amino acids. J gave up 7 bases and V 0 bases, and 4 bases lay outside the gene matches. Germline V CDR1 and CDR2: SGHRS, YFSETQ. The CDR3, as DNA: TGCGCCAGCAGCTTGGGGGACAGGGAGGGTGAAGCTTTCTTT. It is translated as CASSLGDREGEAFF.

This chain joins TRBV2 and TRBJ1-6; TRBD1 agrees at 7 bases. CDR3 length equals 13 residues. Trimming took 8 bases from V and 7 from J; bases not matched to a gene: 5. In germline, CDR1 is SNHLY, CDR2 FYNNEI. CDR3 sequence reads: CASAGQENSPLHF. For the CDR3, the DNA is TGTGCCAGCGCTGGACAGGAGAATTCACCCCTCCACTTT.

In this sample, this clone turned up a few times. This sequence joins TRBV3-1 (or the pseudogene TRBV3-2) and TRBJ1-1; D ambiguous. Germline values: CDR1 LGHDT, CDR2 YNNKEL (reference sequence). The CDR3 consists of 14 residues. With 3 bases removed from V and 1 base from J, the gap between germline ends came to 9 bases. CDR3 loop: CASSHGRGNTEAFF. DNA of the CDR3: TGTGCCAGCAGCCACGGCCGCGGGAACACTGAAGCTTTCTTT.

The genes are TRBV6-5 and TRBJ1-1, with no clear D. The CDR3 length is 15 residues. Trimming took off 6 bases at V and 11 bases at J, with 25 bases between the two ends. Germline CDR1 is MNHEY and CDR2 is SVGAGI. CDR3 loop: CASSPVHVKPPWAFF. As DNA, the CDR3 is TGTGCCAGCAGCCCAGTCCACGTTAAACCCCCATGGGCTTTCTTT.

Here the CDR3 DNA reads TGTGCCAGCAGTGCGGCAGGGGGGTCCTACAATGAGCAGTTCTTC. Residues: CASSAAGGSYNEQFF. The chain carries TRBV6-4 and TRBJ2-1, with D tentatively TRBD1 (7 bases). V was clipped by 4 bases and J by 1 base, with 11 bases between them. Germline CDR1 and CDR2: MRHNA and SNTAGT. The CDR3 sequence is 15 residues long.

The rearrangement joins TRBV15 to TRBJ2-5; 7 positions match TRBD2. The CDR3 is 16 amino acids. J gave up 1 base and V 0 bases, and 5 bases lay outside the gene matches. Germline V CDR1 and CDR2: LNHNV, YYDKDF (reference sequence). The CDR3 spells CATSREGRGLQETQYF. CDR3 bases: TGTGCCACCAGCAGAGAGGGGAGGGGCCTCCAAGAGACCCAGTACTTC.

V gene TRBV2 combines with J gene TRBJ1-2, with D uncertain. Per the germline V gene, CDR1 is SNHLY and CDR2 is FYNNEI. With 7 bases removed from V and 2 bases from J, the gap between germline ends came to 17 bases. The CDR3 is made up of 15 amino acids. The CDR3 DNA is TGTGCCAGCAATTTGGCTTTCCGGAGGAACTATGGCTACACCTTC. It yields the protein CASNLAFRRNYGYTF.

The J gene is TRBJ2-3, the V gene TRBV5-1; a possible D gene is TRBD2 (6 bases). The CDR3 is made up of 16 amino acids. The germline CDR1 and CDR2 sequences are SGHRS and YFSETQ. Trimming removed 4 bases at V and 3 bases at J, with 18 bases between. The DNA for the CDR3 is TGCGCCAGCAGCCCGGCGGGTCTAGCGCAAACAGATACGCAGTATTTT. This encodes CASSPAGLAQTDTQYF.

The chain joins TRBV6-5 to TRBJ1-1, with 7 nucleotides matching TRBD1. Trimming at V came to 11 bases and at J to 1 base, leaving 7 bases not matched to a gene. The germline CDR1 and CDR2 sequences are MNHEY and SVGAGI. The CDR3 has 13 residues. Here the CDR3 reads CAGSGTENTEAFF. CDR3 nucleotide sequence: TGTGCCGGTTCCGGGACAGAGAACACTGAAGCTTTCTTT.

V and J are TRBV20-1 and TRBJ2-1, with a tentative D call TRBD1 (6 bases). V was pared by 0 bases and J by 14 bases, with 11 bases between. CDR1 and CDR2 (germline): DFQATT, SNEGSKA (reference sequence). This CDR3 contains 11 residues. CDR3: CSARDLRGEFF. The CDR3 bases are TGCAGTGCTAGAGATCTCAGGGGCGAGTTCTTC.

The CDR3 is CASSMDPGLAVYNEQFF. The CDR3 DNA reads TGTGCCAGCAGCATGGATCCGGGACTAGCGGTATACAATGAGCAGTTCTTC. The genes are TRBV7-3 and TRBJ2-1, with 11 nucleotides matching TRBD2. CDR1 and CDR2 from the germline V gene are SGHTA and FQGTGA. The junction had 10 bases not matched to a gene; V was cut back by 5 bases and J by 4 bases. This CDR3 contains 17 residues.

This sequence joins TRBV19 and TRBJ1-3; a possible D gene is TRBD1 (6 bases). CDR1 LNHDA and CDR2 SQIVND come from the germline V gene (reference sequence). Trimming took off 7 bases at V and 2 bases at J, with 15 bases between the two ends. The CDR3 consists of 15 residues. CDR3 sequence reads: CASMRGLLTGNTIYF. For the CDR3, the DNA is TGTGCCAGTATGAGGGGGTTACTGACTGGAAACACCATATATTTT.